Listed below are T cell receptor beta chains from one sample, sequenced in a study of T cell responses to AZD1222 COVID-19 vaccine. The repertoire was sequenced with immunoSEQ multiplex PCR; TCRdb's copy has only in-frame clones and lacks some. The data hold roughly 97,000 clones, with about 89% observed a single time. Sequencing used peripheral blood, obtained on day 0 of AZD1222 vaccination. Receptors originate from an adult in good health. CDR3s include the opening cysteine and the closing phenylalanine or tryptophan. A D gene is named only where the DNA matches it firmly. Where a row states a size, it is once, few, many or the class of an expanded clone; other rows omit it.

v_call,j_call,clone_size,d_call,cdr3_aa,cdr3_nt
TRBV9,TRBJ2-3,-,-,CARQRGCIPKTPDTQYF,TGTGCCAGACAAAGGGGGTGTATACCAAAAACCCCAGATACGCAGTATTTT
TRBV25-1,TRBJ1-5,-,-,CASSGSGNQPQHF,TGTGCCAGCAGTGGGTCGGGCAATCAGCCCCAGCATTTT
TRBV10-3,TRBJ2-7,-,-,CAISQRSQGSYEQYF,TGTGCCATCAGTCAACGCAGTCAAGGCTCCTACGAGCAGTACTTC
TRBV7-8,TRBJ1-1,-,-,CASSRRRQNTEAFF,TGTGCCAGCAGCCGACGGCGCCAAAACACTGAAGCTTTCTTT
TRBV19,TRBJ1-1,once,-,CASTPRDWDTEAFF,TGTGCCAGTACCCCCAGGGATTGGGACACTGAAGCTTTCTTT
TRBV3-1/TRBV3-2,TRBJ1-1,-,-,CASSQDVGFVNTEAFF,TGTGCCAGCAGCCAAGATGTGGGATTTGTGAACACTGAAGCTTTCTTT
TRBV3-1/TRBV3-2,TRBJ2-7,-,TRBD2,CASSPTRGGYEQYF,TGTGCCAGCAGCCCCACACGGGGGGGTTACGAGCAGTACTTC
TRBV19,TRBJ1-2,-,-,CASSISGRGLINYGYTF,TGTGCCAGTAGTATATCAGGCCGGGGGTTAATCAACTATGGCTACACCTTC
TRBV18,TRBJ2-6,-,TRBD1,CASSPRIGTGLSGANVLTF,TGTGCCAGCTCACCCCGTATAGGGACAGGGCTCTCTGGGGCCAACGTCCTGACTTTC
TRBV27,TRBJ2-3,-,-,CASNLARGAADTQYF,TGTGCCAGCAATCTAGCTAGGGGTGCCGCAGATACGCAGTATTTT
TRBV7-8,TRBJ2-5,-,TRBD1,CASSRDRQETQYF,TGTGCCAGCAGCCGGGACAGACAAGAGACCCAGTACTTC
TRBV4-1,TRBJ1-5,-,-,CASSQAGSAQPQHF,TGCGCCAGCAGCCAAGCGGGGTCCGCTCAGCCCCAGCATTTT